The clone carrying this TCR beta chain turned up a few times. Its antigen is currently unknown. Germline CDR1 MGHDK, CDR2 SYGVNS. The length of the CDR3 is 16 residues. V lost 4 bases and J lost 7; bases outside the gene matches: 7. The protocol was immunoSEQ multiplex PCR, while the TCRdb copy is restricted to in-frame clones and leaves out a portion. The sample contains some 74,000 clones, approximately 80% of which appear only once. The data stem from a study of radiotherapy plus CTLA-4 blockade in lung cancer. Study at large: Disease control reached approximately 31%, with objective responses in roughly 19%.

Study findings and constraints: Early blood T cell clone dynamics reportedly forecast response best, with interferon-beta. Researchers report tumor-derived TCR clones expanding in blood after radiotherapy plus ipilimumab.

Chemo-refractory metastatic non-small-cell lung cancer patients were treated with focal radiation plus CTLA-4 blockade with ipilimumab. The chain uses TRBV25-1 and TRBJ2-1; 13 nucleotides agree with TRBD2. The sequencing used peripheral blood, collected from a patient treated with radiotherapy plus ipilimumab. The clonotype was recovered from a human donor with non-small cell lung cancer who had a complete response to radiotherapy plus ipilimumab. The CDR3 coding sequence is TGTGCCAGCAGTGCTACTAGCGGGAGGGATGTGAATGAGCAGTTCTTC. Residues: CASSATSGRDVNEQFF. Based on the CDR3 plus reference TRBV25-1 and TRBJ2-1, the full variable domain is EADIYQTPRYLVIGTGKKITLECSQTMGHDKMYWYQQDPGMELHLIHYSYGVNSTEKGDLSSESTVSRIRTEHFPLTLESARPSHTSQYLCASSATSGRDVNEQFFGPGTRLTVL.